Below are 27 T cell receptor beta chains sequenced from a single sample in a study of vaccination and CD4 T cells after COVID-19. The time point is: late sampling 161 to 241 days after vaccination in a few convalescent patients. Treatment in this sample: approximately 9-day PBMC culture with coronavirus spike peptide pools or control peptides (ViraFEST assay). Sequenced with the Oncomine TCR Beta short-read assay was DNA taken from cultured CD4+ T cells. TCRdb independently ran MiXCR on the PCR reads; one entry per CDR3 protein. The sample records about 17,000 distinct CDR3 sequences, under 55% being singletons. Their target antigens are unknown. Sample: CD4+ T cells from blood, cultured in vitro, taken about 7 months after SARS-CoV-2 vaccination. The receptors shown here come from a human donor who had recovered from COVID-19.

The gene calls are TRBV20-1 and TRBJ1-3; D is uncertain. Germline CDR1 DFQATT, CDR2 SNEGSKA (reference sequence). The CDR3 loop spans 14 amino acids. V lost 1 base and J lost 0, with 7 bases in between. CDR3 region: CSARAHGSGNTIYF. The CDR3 nucleotides read TGCAGTGCTAGAGCCCACGGCTCTGGAAACACCATATATTTT.

The chain carries TRBV27 and TRBJ1-5; D is uncertain. Trimming left V 8 bases short and J 11 bases short, with 13 bases between. The CDR3 contains 11 residues. Germline lookup yields CDR1 MNHEY and CDR2 SMNVEV (reference sequence). The DNA for the CDR3 is TGTGCCAGCGGACCCCGTATGGCCCAGCATTTT. Residues: CASGPRMAQHF.

This chain links TRBV20-1 with TRBJ2-5; 9 bases are shared with TRBD2. The germline V gene has CDR1 DFQATT and CDR2 SNEGSKA (reference sequence). V trimming: 3 bases; J trimming: 4 bases; junction bases outside the gene matches: 6. The CDR3 loop spans 14 amino acids. Here the CDR3 reads CSASSGRIRETQYF. DNA of the CDR3: TGCAGTGCTAGTAGCGGGAGAATCCGAGAGACCCAGTACTTC.

This rearrangement joins TRBV7-3 to TRBJ2-3; D is uncertain. V was clipped by 5 bases and J by 1 base, with 7 bases between them. Germline V CDR1 and CDR2: SGHTA, FQGTGA. This CDR3 has 13 residues. CDR3 residues: CASSPAGTDTQYF. CDR3 in DNA: TGTGCCAGCAGCCCAGCCGGCACAGATACGCAGTATTTT.

This clonotype occurred a few times. The chain recombines TRBV7-9 with TRBJ1-2; no clear D. Between the trimmed V and J ends, which lost 5 bases and 2 bases, there was a span of 15 bases. Germline assignment: CDR1 SEHNR and CDR2 FQNEAQ (reference sequence). This CDR3 region has 15 residues. CDR3 protein: CASSAPRLGNYGYTF. The CDR3 DNA sequence: TGTGCCAGCAGCGCCCCAAGGTTGGGGAACTATGGCTACACCTTC. Drawing the rest from reference TRBV7-9 and TRBJ1-2, the complete variable domain is DTGVSQNPRHKITKRGQNVTFRCDPISEHNRLYWYRQTLGQGPEFLTYFQNEAQLEKSRLLSDRFSAERPKGSFSTLEIQRTEQGDSAMYLCASSAPRLGNYGYTFGSGTRLTVV.

The sample holds a few counts of this clonotype. The chain carries TRBV6-1 and TRBJ1-2; 7 nucleotides agree with TRBD1. Germline V gives CDR1 MNHNS, CDR2 SASEGT. The J segment lost 5 bases and the V segment lost 6 bases, leaving 21 bases of the junction unmatched. The CDR3 length is 18 residues. The CDR3 reads CASSRTFGDRDRAYGYTF. For the CDR3, the DNA is TGTGCCAGCAGCCGAACATTTGGGGACCGGGACAGAGCTTATGGCTACACCTTC.

The V call is TRBV30, the J call TRBJ1-6; TRBD1 matches 9 bases. In germline, CDR1 is GTSNPN, CDR2 SVGIG (reference sequence). The CDR3 has 12 residues. V dropped 5 bases and J dropped 7; count of bases not matched to a gene: 0. CDR3 coding DNA: TGTGCCTGGGACAGGGGGAATTCACCCCTCCACTTT. Encoded protein: CAWDRGNSPLHF.

This clonotype was counted between two and nine times. In DNA, the CDR3 is TGCAGTGCTCGCGATCCCAGGGGTTTCACCATATATTTT. This codes for CSARDPRGFTIYF. The rearrangement uses TRBV20-1 and TRBJ1-3; the D gene is possibly TRBD1 (6 bases). This CDR3 has 13 residues. Germline V lookup: CDR1 DFQATT, CDR2 SNEGSKA (reference sequence). The V end lost 5 bases, the J end lost 9 bases, and 17 bases lay between the germline ends.

The chain combines TRBV2 with TRBJ2-7; D may be TRBD2 (6 bases). The germline CDR1 and CDR2 sequences are SNHLY and FYNNEI. V lost 6 bases, J lost 0 bases, and 12 bases lay in between. The CDR3 extends over 14 amino acids. As DNA, the CDR3 is TGTGCCAGCAGGGGAGGACCGAGCTCCTACGAGCAGTACTTC. It translates to CASRGGPSSYEQYF.

The rearrangement links TRBV6-2 or TRBV6-3 to TRBJ1-2; 7 bases fit TRBD1. Trimming cost V 8 bases and J 5 bases; bases outside gene matches: 5. Germline assignment: CDR1 MNHEY and CDR2 SVGEGT. The CDR3 has 12 residues. CDR3 coding DNA: TGTGCCAGCTGGGACAGCCCGTATGGCTACACCTTC. The encoded protein is CASWDSPYGYTF.

The V and J genes are TRBV27 and TRBJ2-5; 15 nucleotides align to TRBD2. V lost 1 base and J lost 4; bases outside the gene matches: 13. This CDR3 comprises 20 residues. Germline CDR1 reads MNHEY; CDR2 reads SMNVEV (reference sequence). The CDR3 region is CASSLYPPGLAGGPGETQYF. For the CDR3, the DNA is TGTGCCAGCAGTTTATATCCCCCTGGACTAGCGGGAGGGCCTGGAGAGACCCAGTACTTC.

The DNA for the CDR3 is TGTGCCAGCAGTTTAAGTCGACCCTACGAGCAGTACTTC. Its protein product is CASSLSRPYEQYF. This rearrangement joins TRBV12-3 or TRBV12-4 to TRBJ2-7, with unresolved D. Trimming took 2 bases from V and 2 from J, leaving 7 bases between them. CDR3 length: 13 amino acids.

The V gene is TRBV20-1, the J gene TRBJ1-1; 7 nucleotides match TRBD1. The J segment lost 0 bases and the V segment lost 7 bases, leaving 5 bases of the junction unmatched. Germline V gene lookup returns CDR1 DFQATT and CDR2 SNEGSKA (reference sequence). The CDR3 length is 13 residues. CDR3 DNA: TGCAGTGTACCGGGACAGATGAACACTGAAGCTTTCTTT. It specifies CSVPGQMNTEAFF.

The V and J genes are TRBV18 and TRBJ1-1, with D uncertain. From germline, CDR1 is KGHSH and CDR2 LQKENI. Trimming removed 4 bases from V and 1 base from J, with 10 bases in between. The CDR3 extends over 14 amino acids. In nucleotides, the CDR3 is TGTGCCAGCTCACTCTCAGACGGGAACACTGAAGCTTTCTTT. Its translation: CASSLSDGNTEAFF. The full variable domain, its missing parts supplied by reference TRBV18 and TRBJ1-1, is NAGVMQNPRHLVRRRGQEARLRCSPMKGHSHVYWYRQLPEEGLKFMVYLQKENIIDESGMPKERFSAEFPKEGPSILRIQQVVRGDSAAYFCASSLSDGNTEAFFGQGTRLTVV.

V usage is TRBV7-8 and J usage is TRBJ1-2; D might be TRBD1 (5 bases). Germline V CDR1 and CDR2: SGHVS, FQNEAQ. V gave up 5 bases and J gave up 2 bases, with 15 bases separating them. This CDR3 is 15 amino acids long. The CDR3 sequence: CASSEGTRRNYGYTF. CDR3 in DNA: TGTGCCAGCAGCGAGGGGACTCGGCGGAACTATGGCTACACCTTC.

The chain joins TRBV7-2 to TRBJ1-6, with unresolved D. The V gene's germline CDR1 is SGHTA and CDR2 FQGNSA. The CDR3 is 16 amino acids. Trimming removed 5 bases from V and 1 base from J, with 12 bases in between. CDR3 residues: CASSARSLSYNSPLHF. The CDR3 DNA is TGTGCCAGCAGCGCTAGATCACTATCCTATAATTCACCCCTCCACTTT.

The chain employs TRBV7-2 and TRBJ1-6; D not resolved. The CDR3 contains 12 residues. The germline V and J ends were trimmed by 6 bases and 16 bases, with 16 bases remaining between them. Germline CDR1 reads SGHTA; CDR2 reads FQGNSA. The CDR3 here is CASRKRQEELHF. The CDR3 DNA reads TGTGCCAGCAGAAAACGCCAGGAGGAACTCCACTTT.

The chain's CDR3 is CASIWNTEAFF. CDR3 in DNA: TGTGCCAGCATATGGAACACTGAAGCTTTCTTT. V is TRBV5-4 and J is TRBJ1-1; the D is unclear. The V and J ends lost 6 bases and 1 base respectively, with 4 bases between them. CDR3 size: 11 residues. CDR1 and CDR2 (germline): SGHNT, YYREEE (reference sequence).

The chain uses TRBV20-1 and TRBJ1-2; a possible D gene is TRBD1 (6 bases). The germline gives CDR1 DFQATT, CDR2 SNEGSKA (reference sequence). The CDR3 runs 13 residues. V was clipped by 1 base and J by 2 bases, with 8 bases between them. CDR3 bases: TGCAGTGCTAGAGGACAGGCGAACTATGGCTACACCTTC. It codes for CSARGQANYGYTF.

The CDR3 DNA is TGCAGTGCTAGTAGGGGCCCTAACTATGGCTACACCTTC. This translates into CSASRGPNYGYTF. The chain couples TRBV20-1 to TRBJ1-2; TRBD1 might be the D (5 bases). V lost 3 bases, J lost 0 bases, and 8 bases lay in between. This CDR3 contains 13 residues. Germline values: CDR1 DFQATT, CDR2 SNEGSKA (reference sequence).

The CDR3 here is CASSRTSGHSYEQYF. CDR3 coding DNA: TGTGCCAGCAGTCGGACTAGCGGCCACTCCTACGAGCAGTACTTC. The chain combines TRBV6-1 with TRBJ2-7; 10 bases map to TRBD2. Germline CDR1 reads MNHNS; CDR2 reads SASEGT. The CDR3 is 15 amino acids. J gave up 0 bases and V 5 bases, and 4 bases lay outside the gene matches.

This chain joins TRBV7-9 and TRBJ2-6; D call uncertain. Germline loops: CDR1 SEHNR, CDR2 FQNEAQ (reference sequence). The V end was cut by 2 bases, the J end by 0 bases, with 5 bases between. The CDR3 loop spans 15 amino acids. CDR3 nucleotides: TGTGCCAGCAGCTTAACACCCTCTGGGGCCAACGTCCTGACTTTC. It yields the protein CASSLTPSGANVLTF.

In this sample, this clonotype turned up a few times. The J gene is TRBJ1-2, the V gene TRBV20-1; 9 bases are shared with TRBD1. This CDR3 region has 16 residues. Losses at the gene ends were 0 bases for V and 2 bases for J; bases not matched to a gene: 7. Germline V gene lookup returns CDR1 DFQATT and CDR2 SNEGSKA (reference sequence). CDR3 DNA: TGCAGTGCTAGAGACCACCTTGGACAGGGGAACTATGGCTACACCTTC. Amino acids: CSARDHLGQGNYGYTF.

The chain joins TRBV6-5 to TRBJ2-1, with 10 bases that match TRBD2. The V gene's germline CDR1 is MNHEY and CDR2 SVGAGI. This CDR3 is built from 17 residues. Germline trimming cut 0 bases from V and 3 bases from J; bases unmatched to any gene: 5. The CDR3 DNA is TGTGCCAGCAGTTACTCGCCCACTAGCGGGATCTACAATGAGCAGTTCTTC. Translating gives CASSYSPTSGIYNEQFF.

By share, this clonotype counts as medium-sized. J is TRBJ2-3 and V is TRBV6-5; no reliable D call. V was pared by 4 bases and J by 1 base, with 6 bases between. Germline V gene lookup returns CDR1 MNHEY and CDR2 SVGAGI. The CDR3 spans 13 residues. The CDR3 sequence is CASSSDGTDTQYF. In DNA form, the CDR3 reads TGTGCCAGCAGTTCCGACGGCACAGATACGCAGTATTTT.

The rearrangement links TRBV20-1 to TRBJ2-5, with unresolved D. The CDR3 is made up of 14 amino acids. Germline V gene sequence: CDR1 DFQATT, CDR2 SNEGSKA (reference sequence). V was pared by 0 bases and J by 4 bases, with 12 bases between. The CDR3 loop reads CSARDFRVGETQYF. The CDR3, as DNA: TGCAGTGCTAGAGATTTCCGCGTAGGAGAGACCCAGTACTTC.

The chain combines TRBV7-3 with TRBJ1-1, with TRBD1 identical over 8 bases. The germline gives CDR1 SGHTA, CDR2 FQGTGA. V was pared by 4 bases and J by 5 bases, with 6 bases of the junction left unmatched. The CDR3 has 14 amino acids. DNA for the CDR3: TGTGCCAGCAGCTCCCAGGGGGCCACGACTGAAGCTTTCTTT. Protein product: CASSSQGATTEAFF.